This TCR beta chain comes out of a study of T cells after yellow fever vaccination. Findings and limits, study-wide: High-abundance clonotypes from the bulk population could contaminate FACS-sorted repertoires. Most primary-vaccination clones recurred post-booster (roughly 96% CD4, 88% CD8).

The CDR3 consists of 13 residues. V trimming: 1 base; J trimming: 9 bases; junction bases outside the gene matches: 4. CDR1 SGHDN and CDR2 FVKESK come from the germline V gene. Via MiXCR, TCRdb re-called the 5' RACE reads, giving one row per CDR3 protein. This table has about 360,000 distinct CDR3 sequences, around 6.5% appearing once. This clonotype was found a few times. As yet, its antigen is unknown. This sample comprised PBMCs, obtained 5 days after the yellow fever booster vaccination. The sequence derives from a man under 40 who received the YFV17D yellow fever vaccine. This chain joins TRBV14 and TRBJ2-7; 9 bases align to TRBD1. Here the CDR3 DNA reads TGTGCCAGCAGCCAAGGGACAGGGGTCCCGCAGTACTTC. This encodes CASSQGTGVPQYF.